This is a list of T cell receptor beta chains from one sample in a study of blood T cell repertoires in COVID-19. Only in-frame clones appear in the TCRdb table, and some are missing; sequencing was by immunoSEQ multiplex PCR. The table lists fewer than 110,000 clones, 90% to 95% of them singletons, with around 15% in the top ten. The sequencing sample was made of peripheral blood. These TCRs come from a man aged 50 to 60 with acute or convalescent COVID-19. Each CDR3 is given with its conserved first and last residue. The order of the fields is D gene, V gene, clone size, J gene, CDR3 protein, CDR3 DNA. The D gene is left open where the match is weak. Clone size is not always given. Where it is, it says once, few, many or a class for expanded clones.

>TRBD2|TRBV29-1|NA|TRBJ2-1
CSVRAPLSGGAQNEQFF
TGCAGCGTTCGCGCGCCTCTTAGCGGGGGGGCCCAAAATGAGCAGTTCTTC
>NA|TRBV5-1|NA|TRBJ1-6
CASSLHVSGSTYNSPLHF
TGCGCCAGCAGCCTACACGTCTCGGGGAGCACCTATAATTCACCCCTCCACTTT
>NA|TRBV7-8|NA|TRBJ1-3
CASSLSDGDLGNTIYF
TGTGCCAGCAGCCTCTCGGACGGGGACTTAGGGAACACCATATATTTT
>TRBD1|TRBV19|once|TRBJ1-1
CASSDRAGTEAFF
TGTGCCAGTTCGGACAGGGCGGGAACTGAAGCTTTCTTT
>TRBD1|TRBV11-3|NA|TRBJ1-2
CASSLGQGSSYGYTF
TGTGCCAGCAGCTTGGGACAGGGGTCCTCCTATGGCTACACCTTC
>TRBD1|TRBV13|few|TRBJ1-1
CASSLDPGQELNTEAFF
TGTGCCAGCAGCTTAGATCCGGGACAGGAATTGAACACTGAAGCTTTCTTT
>NA|TRBV6-5|NA|TRBJ1-4
CASSYGTGKNEKLFF
TGTGCCAGCAGTTACGGTACAGGGAAAAATGAAAAACTGTTTTTT
>TRBD1|TRBV27|NA|TRBJ1-2
CASRPLGGRVGGYTF
TGTGCCAGCAGGCCTCTAGGGGGCCGGGTTGGGGGCTACACCTTC
>NA|TRBV7-9|NA|TRBJ1-1
CASSPPQPGPNTEAFF
TGTGCCAGCAGCCCGCCCCAGCCGGGTCCGAACACTGAAGCTTTCTTT
>NA|TRBV9|NA|TRBJ1-1
CASSVSRGRTTEAFF
TGTGCCAGCAGCGTGTCCAGGGGTAGGACCACTGAAGCTTTCTTT
>TRBD2|TRBV27|NA|TRBJ2-3
CASSIHSGGSTDTQYF
TGTGCCAGCAGTATCCATAGCGGGGGGAGCACAGATACGCAGTATTTT
>NA|TRBV29-1|NA|TRBJ1-1
CSVSPAREAFF
TGCAGCGTATCTCCTGCCAGGGAAGCTTTCTTT
>TRBD1|TRBV3-1/TRBV3-2|once|TRBJ1-1
CASSQTGTEGKRAFF
TGTGCCAGCAGCCAAACCGGGACAGAGGGCAAGAGGGCTTTCTTT
>NA|TRBV11-2|NA|TRBJ1-6
CASSSNWGGHNSPLHF
TGTGCCAGCAGTTCTAACTGGGGAGGCCATAATTCACCCCTCCACTTT
>TRBD1|TRBV19|NA|TRBJ1-2
CASSRDRFFYGYTF
TGTGCCAGTAGTAGGGACAGGTTCTTCTATGGCTACACCTTC
>TRBD1|TRBV7-9|NA|TRBJ2-1
CAGGQGADSSYNEQFF
TGTGCTGGCGGACAGGGGGCTGATAGCTCCTACAATGAGCAGTTCTTC
>TRBD2|TRBV7-2|NA|TRBJ2-2
CASSPSGGAQVPGELFF
TGTGCCAGCAGCCCGTCGGGGGGGGCTCAGGTTCCCGGGGAGCTGTTTTTT
>TRBD1|TRBV6-1|NA|TRBJ1-1
CASSESRTGLTEAFF
TGTGCCAGCAGTGAATCCCGGACAGGGTTGACTGAAGCTTTCTTT
>TRBD1|TRBV5-4|once|TRBJ2-3
CASNLMGTGLSFQYF
TGTGCCAGCAACTTGATGGGGACAGGGTTGAGTTTCCAGTATTTT
>TRBD1|TRBV5-6|once|TRBJ1-3
CASSLAGQGAWSSGNTIYF
TGTGCCAGCAGCTTGGCGGGACAGGGGGCCTGGAGCTCTGGAAACACCATATATTTT
>NA|TRBV5-6|NA|TRBJ2-1
CASSLGDNYNEQFF
TGTGCCAGCAGCTTGGGGGACAACTACAATGAGCAGTTCTTC
>TRBD1|TRBV7-7|NA|TRBJ2-1
CASSAGGASYNEQFF
TGTGCCAGCAGCGCAGGGGGCGCGTCCTACAATGAGCAGTTCTTC
>TRBD1|TRBV3-1/TRBV3-2|NA|TRBJ1-1
CASSYRDRGTEAFF
TGTGCCAGCAGCTACCGGGACAGGGGTACTGAAGCTTTCTTT
>TRBD1|TRBV10-3|NA|TRBJ2-1
CAISASTGGNEQFF
TGTGCCATCAGTGCCTCGACAGGGGGCAATGAGCAGTTCTTC
>TRBD1|TRBV5-8|NA|TRBJ2-6
CASSHGQEINVLTF
TGTGCCAGCAGCCATGGACAGGAGATCAACGTCCTGACTTTC
>NA|TRBV18|NA|TRBJ2-7
CASSPGQSNEQYF
TGTGCCAGCTCACCTGGGCAGTCTAACGAGCAGTACTTC
>NA|TRBV7-8|NA|TRBJ1-2
CASSARQHSNYGYTF
TGTGCCAGCAGCGCCAGGCAGCATAGTAACTATGGCTACACCTTC
>NA|TRBV4-3|NA|TRBJ1-6
CASSLVGGSPLHF
TGCGCCAGCAGCCTGGTGGGGGGGTCACCCCTCCACTTT
>TRBD2|TRBV9|NA|TRBJ2-2
CASSVGTSGYTGELFF
TGTGCCAGCAGCGTAGGAACTAGCGGGTACACCGGGGAGCTGTTTTTT
>TRBD1|TRBV29-1|NA|TRBJ1-2
CSGAPRGNRGGGYTF
TGCAGCGGAGCGCCGAGGGGCAACAGGGGTGGTGGCTACACCTTC
>NA|TRBV4-3|NA|TRBJ2-7
CASSQDRAGSYEQYF
TGCGCCAGCAGCCAAGATCGGGCAGGGTCCTACGAGCAGTACTTC
>TRBD2|TRBV6-4|NA|TRBJ2-1
CASGVAGGRNEQFF
TGTGCCAGCGGGGTAGCGGGGGGGCGAAATGAGCAGTTCTTC
>NA|TRBV4-3|NA|TRBJ2-7
CASSQDGTNGAYEQYF
TGCGCCAGCAGCCAAGACGGAACTAACGGAGCCTACGAGCAGTACTTC
>NA|TRBV11-1|NA|TRBJ2-3
CASSKDFTPDTQYF
TGTGCCAGCAGCAAGGACTTCACCCCAGATACGCAGTATTTT
>TRBD1|TRBV5-5|few|TRBJ1-4
CASSSVGTGNEKLFF
TGTGCCAGCAGCTCTGTCGGGACAGGGAATGAAAAACTGTTTTTT
>NA|TRBV19|NA|TRBJ1-5
CASSSQGNQPQHF
TGTGCCAGTAGTTCCCAGGGCAATCAGCCCCAGCATTTT
>TRBD1|TRBV2|few|TRBJ1-4
CASSELDRVEKLFF
TGTGCCAGCAGTGAACTGGACAGGGTCGAAAAACTGTTTTTT